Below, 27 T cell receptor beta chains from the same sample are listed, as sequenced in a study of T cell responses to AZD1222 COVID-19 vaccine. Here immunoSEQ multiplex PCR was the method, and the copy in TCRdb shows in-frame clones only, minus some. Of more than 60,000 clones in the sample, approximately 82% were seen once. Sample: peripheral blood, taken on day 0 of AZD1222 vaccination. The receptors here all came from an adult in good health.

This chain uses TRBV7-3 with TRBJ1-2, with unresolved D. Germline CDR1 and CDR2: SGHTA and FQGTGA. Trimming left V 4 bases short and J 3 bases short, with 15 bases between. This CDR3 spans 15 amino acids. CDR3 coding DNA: TGTGCCAGCAGCTCTTCTTATTCAGGCGACTATGGCTACACCTTC. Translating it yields CASSSSYSGDYGYTF.

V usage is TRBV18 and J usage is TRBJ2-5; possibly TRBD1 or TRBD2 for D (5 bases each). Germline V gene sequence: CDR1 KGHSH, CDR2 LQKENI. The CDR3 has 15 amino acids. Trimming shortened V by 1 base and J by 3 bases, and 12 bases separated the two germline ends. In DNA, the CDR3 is TGTGCCAGCTCACCACGATCGGGGACGGAAGAGACCCAGTACTTC. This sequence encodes CASSPRSGTEETQYF. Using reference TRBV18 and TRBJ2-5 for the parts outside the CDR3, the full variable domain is NAGVMQNPRHLVRRRGQEARLRCSPMKGHSHVYWYRQLPEEGLKFMVYLQKENIIDESGMPKERFSAEFPKEGPSILRIQQVVRGDSAAYFCASSPRSGTEETQYFGPGTRLLVL.

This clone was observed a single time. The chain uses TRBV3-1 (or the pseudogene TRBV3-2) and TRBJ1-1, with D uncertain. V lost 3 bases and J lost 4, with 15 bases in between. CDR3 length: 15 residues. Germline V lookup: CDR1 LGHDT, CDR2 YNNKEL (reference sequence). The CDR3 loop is CASSHRGRGSTEAFF. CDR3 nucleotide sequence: TGTGCCAGCAGCCATCGAGGGAGAGGGAGCACTGAAGCTTTCTTT.

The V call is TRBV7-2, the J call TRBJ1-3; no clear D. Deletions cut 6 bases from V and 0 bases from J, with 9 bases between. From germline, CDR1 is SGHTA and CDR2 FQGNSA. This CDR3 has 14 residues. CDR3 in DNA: TGTGCCAGCAGTCCAGTTGGCTCTGGAAACACCATATATTTT. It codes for CASSPVGSGNTIYF.

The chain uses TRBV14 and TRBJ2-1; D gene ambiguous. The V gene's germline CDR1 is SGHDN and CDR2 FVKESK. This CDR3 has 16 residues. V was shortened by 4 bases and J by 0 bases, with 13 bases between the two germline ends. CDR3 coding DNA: TGTGCCAGCAGCCCTATGCGCGGAAGCTCCTACAATGAGCAGTTCTTC. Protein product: CASSPMRGSSYNEQFF.

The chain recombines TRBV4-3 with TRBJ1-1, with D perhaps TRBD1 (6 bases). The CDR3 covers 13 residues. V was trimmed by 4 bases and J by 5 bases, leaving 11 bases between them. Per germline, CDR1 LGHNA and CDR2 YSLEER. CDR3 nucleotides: TGCGCCAGCAGCCTAGACAGGACTACTGAAGCTTTCTTT. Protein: CASSLDRTTEAFF.

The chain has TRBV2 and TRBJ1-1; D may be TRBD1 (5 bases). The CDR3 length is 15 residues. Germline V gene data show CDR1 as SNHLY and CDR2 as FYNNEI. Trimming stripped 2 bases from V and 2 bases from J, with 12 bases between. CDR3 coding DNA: TGTGCCAGCAGTGAATCGGGGGGTCCTAACACTGAAGCTTTCTTT. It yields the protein CASSESGGPNTEAFF.

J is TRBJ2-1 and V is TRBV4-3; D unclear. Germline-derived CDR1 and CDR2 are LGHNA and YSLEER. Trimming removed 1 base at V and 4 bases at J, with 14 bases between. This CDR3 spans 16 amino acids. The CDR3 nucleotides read TGCGCCAGCAGCCAAGGGTCAGGATTCAAATACAATGAGCAGTTCTTC. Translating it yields CASSQGSGFKYNEQFF.

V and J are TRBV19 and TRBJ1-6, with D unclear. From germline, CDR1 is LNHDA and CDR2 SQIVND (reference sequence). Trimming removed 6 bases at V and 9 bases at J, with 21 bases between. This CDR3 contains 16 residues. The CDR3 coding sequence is TGTGCCAGTAGCCCCGATGTGGGGTTGGATGGTTCACCCCTCCACTTT. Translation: CASSPDVGLDGSPLHF.

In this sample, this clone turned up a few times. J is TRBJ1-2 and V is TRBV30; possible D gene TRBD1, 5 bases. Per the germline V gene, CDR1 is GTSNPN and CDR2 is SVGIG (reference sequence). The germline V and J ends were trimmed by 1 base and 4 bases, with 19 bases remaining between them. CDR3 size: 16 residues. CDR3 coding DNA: TGTGCCTGGAGTGGCCAGGGACTTTCCTTCTCCTATGGCTACACCTTC. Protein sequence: CAWSGQGLSFSYGYTF.

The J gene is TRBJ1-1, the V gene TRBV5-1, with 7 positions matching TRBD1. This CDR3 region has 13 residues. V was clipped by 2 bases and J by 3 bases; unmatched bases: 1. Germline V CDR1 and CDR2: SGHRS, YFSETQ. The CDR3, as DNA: TGCGCCAGCAGCTTAACAGGGGACACTGAAGCTTTCTTT. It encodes CASSLTGDTEAFF.

The CDR3 sequence is CASSLASTYNEQFF. CDR3 sequence (DNA): TGTGCCAGCAGTTTGGCTAGCACCTACAATGAGCAGTTCTTC. J is TRBJ2-1 and V is TRBV6-5; a possible D gene is TRBD2 (5 bases). The germline V gene has CDR1 MNHEY and CDR2 SVGAGI. V was trimmed by 4 bases and J by 2 bases, leaving 9 bases between them. The CDR3 runs to 14 residues.

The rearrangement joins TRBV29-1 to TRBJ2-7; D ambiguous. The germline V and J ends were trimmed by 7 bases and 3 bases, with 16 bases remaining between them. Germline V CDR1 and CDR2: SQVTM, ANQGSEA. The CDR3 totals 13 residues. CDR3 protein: CSAAGVRSYEQYF. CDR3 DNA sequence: TGCAGCGCCGCAGGAGTCAGGAGCTACGAGCAGTACTTC.

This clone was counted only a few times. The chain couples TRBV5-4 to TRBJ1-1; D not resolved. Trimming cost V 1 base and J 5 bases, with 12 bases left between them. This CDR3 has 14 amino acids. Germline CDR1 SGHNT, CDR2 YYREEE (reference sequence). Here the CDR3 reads CASSLSGRGTEAFF. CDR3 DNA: TGTGCCAGCAGCTTGTCAGGTAGAGGAACTGAAGCTTTCTTT. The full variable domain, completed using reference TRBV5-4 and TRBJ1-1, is ETGVTQSPTHLIKTRGQQVTLRCSSQSGHNTVSWYQQALGQGPQFIFQYYREEENGRGNFPPRFSGLQFPNYSSELNVNALELDDSALYLCASSLSGRGTEAFFGQGTRLTVV.

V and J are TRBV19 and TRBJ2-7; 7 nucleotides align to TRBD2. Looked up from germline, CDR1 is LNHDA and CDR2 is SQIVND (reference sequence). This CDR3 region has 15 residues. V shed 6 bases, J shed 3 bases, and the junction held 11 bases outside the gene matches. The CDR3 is CASSTLRTSLYEQYF. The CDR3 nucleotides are TGTGCCAGTAGCACCCTTAGGACTAGTCTCTACGAGCAGTACTTC.

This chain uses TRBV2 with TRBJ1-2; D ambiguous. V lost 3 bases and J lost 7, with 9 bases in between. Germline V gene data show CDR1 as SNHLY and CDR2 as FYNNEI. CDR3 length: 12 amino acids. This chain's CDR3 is CASSEHVGGYTF. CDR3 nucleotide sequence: TGTGCCAGCAGTGAGCATGTAGGTGGCTACACCTTC.

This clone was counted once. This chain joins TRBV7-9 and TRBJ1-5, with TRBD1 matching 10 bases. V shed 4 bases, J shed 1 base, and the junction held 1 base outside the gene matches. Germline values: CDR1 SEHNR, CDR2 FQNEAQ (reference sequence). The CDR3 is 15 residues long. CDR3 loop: CASSSDRGSNQPQHF. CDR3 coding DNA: TGTGCCAGCAGCTCGGACAGGGGGAGCAATCAGCCCCAGCATTTT.

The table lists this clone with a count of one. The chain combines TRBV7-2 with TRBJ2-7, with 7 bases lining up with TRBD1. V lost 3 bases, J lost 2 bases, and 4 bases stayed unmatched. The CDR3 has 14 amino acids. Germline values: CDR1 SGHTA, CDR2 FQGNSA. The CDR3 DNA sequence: TGTGCCAGCAGCTTCCAGCAGGGGGCCTACGAGCAGTACTTC. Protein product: CASSFQQGAYEQYF.

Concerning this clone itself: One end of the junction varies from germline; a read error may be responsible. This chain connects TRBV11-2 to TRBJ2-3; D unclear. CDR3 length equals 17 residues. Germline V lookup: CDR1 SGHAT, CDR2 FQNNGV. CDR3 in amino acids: CASSLEPGAGGTDTQYF. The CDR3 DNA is TGTGCCAGCAGCCTAGAACCAGGAGCAGGAGGCACAGATACGCAGTATTTT.

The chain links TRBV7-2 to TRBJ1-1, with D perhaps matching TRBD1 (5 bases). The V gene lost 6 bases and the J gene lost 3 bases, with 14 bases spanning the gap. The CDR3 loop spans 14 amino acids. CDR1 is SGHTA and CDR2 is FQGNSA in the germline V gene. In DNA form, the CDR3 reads TGTGCCAGCAGTTCTGTGCGGGGCCACACTGAAGCTTTCTTT. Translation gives CASSSVRGHTEAFF.

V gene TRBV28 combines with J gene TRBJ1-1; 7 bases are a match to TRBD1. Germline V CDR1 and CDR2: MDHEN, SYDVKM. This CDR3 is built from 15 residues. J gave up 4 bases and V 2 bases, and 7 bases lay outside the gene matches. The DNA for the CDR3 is TGTGCCAGCAGTTTAAGCAAGGCAGGGGGCACTGAAGCTTTCTTT. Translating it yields CASSLSKAGGTEAFF. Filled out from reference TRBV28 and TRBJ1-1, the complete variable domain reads DVKVTQSSRYLVKRTGEKVFLECVQDMDHENMFWYRQDPGLGLRLIYFSYDVKMKEKGDIPEGYSVSREKKERFSLILESASTNQTSMYLCASSLSKAGGTEAFFGQGTRLTVV.

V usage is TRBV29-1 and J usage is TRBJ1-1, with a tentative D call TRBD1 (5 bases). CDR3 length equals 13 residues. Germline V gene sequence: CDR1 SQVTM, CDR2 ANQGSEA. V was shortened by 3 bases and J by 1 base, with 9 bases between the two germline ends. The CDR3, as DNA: TGCAGCGTTGACGGGGACCAGAACACTGAAGCTTTCTTT. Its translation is CSVDGDQNTEAFF.

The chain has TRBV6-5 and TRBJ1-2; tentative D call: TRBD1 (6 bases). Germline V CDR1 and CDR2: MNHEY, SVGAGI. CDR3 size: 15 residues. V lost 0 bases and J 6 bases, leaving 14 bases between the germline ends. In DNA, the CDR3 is TGTGCCAGCAGTTACTCCGTTAGGGGGGAAGATGGCTACACCTTC. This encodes CASSYSVRGEDGYTF.

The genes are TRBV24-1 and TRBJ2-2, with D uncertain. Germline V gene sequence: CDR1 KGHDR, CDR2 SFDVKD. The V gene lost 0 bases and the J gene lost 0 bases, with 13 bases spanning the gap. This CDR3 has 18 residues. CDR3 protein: CATSDLNPSDSNTGELFF. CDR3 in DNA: TGTGCCACCAGTGATTTGAACCCATCCGACTCGAACACCGGGGAGCTGTTTTTT.

CDR3 sequence (DNA): TGCAGCGTCATCAGGGATGCCAAAAACATTCAGTACTTC. This gives the protein CSVIRDAKNIQYF. V gene TRBV29-1 combines with J gene TRBJ2-4; the D gene is possibly TRBD1 (5 bases). Germline CDR1 SQVTM, CDR2 ANQGSEA. The CDR3 contains 13 residues. Trimming shortened V by 6 bases and J by 1 base, and 10 bases separated the two germline ends.

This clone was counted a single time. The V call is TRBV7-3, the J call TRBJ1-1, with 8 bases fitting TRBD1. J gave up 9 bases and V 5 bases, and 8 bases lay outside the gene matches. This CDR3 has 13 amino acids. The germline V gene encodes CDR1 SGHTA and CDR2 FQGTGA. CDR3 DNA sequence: TGTGCCAGCAGCCAAGGGACAGGTGGTAAAGCTTTCTTT. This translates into CASSQGTGGKAFF.

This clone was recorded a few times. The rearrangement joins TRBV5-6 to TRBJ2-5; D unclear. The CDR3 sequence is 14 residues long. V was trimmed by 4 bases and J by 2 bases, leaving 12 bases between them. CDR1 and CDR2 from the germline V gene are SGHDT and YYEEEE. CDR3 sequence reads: CASSPLRVQETQYF. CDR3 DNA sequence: TGTGCCAGCAGCCCCCTGAGAGTGCAAGAGACCCAGTACTTC. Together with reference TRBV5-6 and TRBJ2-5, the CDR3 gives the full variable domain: DAGVTQSPTHLIKTRGQQVTLRCSPKSGHDTVSWYQQALGQGPQFIFQYYEEEERQRGNFPDRFSGHQFPNYSSELNVNALLLGDSALYLCASSPLRVQETQYFGPGTRLLVL.